This T cell receptor (beta chain) was sequenced during a study of T cell responses to AZD1222 COVID-19 vaccine. On the study more broadly: Whether given at about 4 or about 12 weeks, second doses were pooled. Overall study results and limits: Compared with day 0, the breadth and depth of the Spike-specific TCR repertoire rose significantly after two doses of AZD1222. Repertoires were obtained solely post-peak T cell response. Among vaccine-associated CD4 TCRs, coverage spanned spike, with dominance at 160-218 and 743-854.

Concerning this clone itself: The antigen remains unidentified.

Sequencing used immunoSEQ multiplex PCR; TCRdb keeps in-frame clones, though not all of them. The table includes about 180,000 clones, 88% detected once. The V and J ends lost 4 bases and 5 bases respectively, with 19 bases between them. The CDR3 covers 15 residues. Germline CDR1 reads SGHRS; CDR2 reads YFSETQ. This TCR was sampled from an adult in good health. The source was peripheral blood, collected on day 0 of AZD1222 vaccination. The V call is TRBV5-1, the J call TRBJ2-7; the D is unclear. CDR3 nucleotides: TGCGCCAGCAGCCCGCAGCCTAGATCAACGAACGAGCAGTACTTC. This codes for CASSPQPRSTNEQYF.